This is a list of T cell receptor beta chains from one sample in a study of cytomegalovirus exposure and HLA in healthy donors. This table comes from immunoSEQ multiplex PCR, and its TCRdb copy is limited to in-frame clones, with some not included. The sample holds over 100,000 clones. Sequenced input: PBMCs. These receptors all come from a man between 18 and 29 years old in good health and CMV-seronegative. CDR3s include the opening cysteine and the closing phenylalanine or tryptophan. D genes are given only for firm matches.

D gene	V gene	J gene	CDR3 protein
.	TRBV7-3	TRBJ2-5	CASSLRVRETQYF
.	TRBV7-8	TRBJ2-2	CASSLAGRHTGELFF
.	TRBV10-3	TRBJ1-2	CAISDRGFYGYTF
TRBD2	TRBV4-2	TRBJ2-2	CASSQEAGGSITGELFF
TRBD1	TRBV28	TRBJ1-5	CASSLPQHSGQGAGQPQHF
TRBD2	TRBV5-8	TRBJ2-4	CASSYRFPGLAGQYF
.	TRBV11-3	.	CASSPDSYEQYF
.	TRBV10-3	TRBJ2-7	CAISRSRQPGTYEQYF
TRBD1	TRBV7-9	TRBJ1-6	CASGLADRYNSPLHF
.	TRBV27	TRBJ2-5	CASSPAPGAFVETQYF
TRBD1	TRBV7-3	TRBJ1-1	CASSLLGTGGGTEAFF
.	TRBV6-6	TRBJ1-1	CASSYSEGYTEAFF